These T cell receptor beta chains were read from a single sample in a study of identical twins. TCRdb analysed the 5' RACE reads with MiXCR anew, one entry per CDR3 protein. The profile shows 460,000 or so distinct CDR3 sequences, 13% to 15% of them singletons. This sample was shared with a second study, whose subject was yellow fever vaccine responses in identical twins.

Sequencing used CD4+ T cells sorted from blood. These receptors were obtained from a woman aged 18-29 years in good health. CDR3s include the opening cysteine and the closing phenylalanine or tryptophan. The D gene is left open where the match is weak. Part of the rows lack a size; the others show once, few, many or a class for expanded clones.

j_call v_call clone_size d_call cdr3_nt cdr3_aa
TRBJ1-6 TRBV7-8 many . TGTGCCAGCAGCTTGGCAACAGGAGCCCTCCACTTT CASSLATGALHF
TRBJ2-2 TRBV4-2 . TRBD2 TGTGCCAGCAGCCACCGGTTCGGGACTAGCGGGGGGGCGAACACCGGGGAGCTGTTTTTT CASSHRFGTSGGANTGELFF
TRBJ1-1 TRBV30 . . TGTGCCTGGATTACGGACAAGAACACTGAAGCTTTCTTT CAWITDKNTEAFF
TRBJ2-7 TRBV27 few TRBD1 TGTGCCAGCAGTTTATTCGGGACAGTCTACGAGCAGTACTTC CASSLFGTVYEQYF
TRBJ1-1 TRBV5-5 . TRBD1 TGTGCCAGCAGCCTACGGACAGGGGGCCCTGAAGCTTTCTTT CASSLRTGGPEAFF
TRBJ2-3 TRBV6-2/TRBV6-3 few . TGTGCCAGCAGTTACCTCAGCGGGTGGACAGATACGCAGTATTTT CASSYLSGWTDTQYF
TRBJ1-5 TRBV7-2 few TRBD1 TGTGCCAGCAGCTTAGCGGGACAGAGCAATCAGCCCCAGCATTTT CASSLAGQSNQPQHF
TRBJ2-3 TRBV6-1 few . TGTGCCAGCCTTGGGATAAGCACAGATACGCAGTATTTT CASLGISTDTQYF
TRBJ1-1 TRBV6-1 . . TGTGCCAGCAGGATTTATTCTTCGACAGATGCTTTCTTT CASRIYSSTDAFF
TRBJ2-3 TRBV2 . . TGTGCCAGCCTCGACAGAATCACAGATACGCAGTATTTT CASLDRITDTQYF
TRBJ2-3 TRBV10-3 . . TGTGCCATCAGTGAGCTTCAACGCACAGATACGCAGTATTTT CAISELQRTDTQYF
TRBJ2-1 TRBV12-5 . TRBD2 TGTGCTAGTGGTTTGGTACTGTCTAGCGGGGGGGTGGAGCAGTTCTTC CASGLVLSSGGVEQFF
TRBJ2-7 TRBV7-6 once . TGTGCCAGCAGTAAAGCGGGCCTCGAGGATAACTACGAGCAGTACTTC CASSKAGLEDNYEQYF
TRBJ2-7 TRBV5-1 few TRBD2 TGCGCCAGCAGCTCAGTAACCGGGACTAAGACCTACGAGCAGTACTTC CASSSVTGTKTYEQYF
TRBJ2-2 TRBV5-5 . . TGTGCCAGCAGGTTACCCGGGACGGCGAACACCGGGGAGCTGTTTTTT CASRLPGTANTGELFF
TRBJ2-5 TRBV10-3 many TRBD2 TGTGCCATCAGTGAGTCAGGAACCGGGACTAGACAAGAGACCCAGTACTTC CAISESGTGTRQETQYF
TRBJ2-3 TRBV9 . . TGTGCCAGCAGCGTAAGGTTAAGCACAGATACGCAGTATTTT CASSVRLSTDTQYF
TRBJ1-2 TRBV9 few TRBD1 TGTGCCAGCAGCGTAGACAGGGGGCAACTTGGCTACACCTTC CASSVDRGQLGYTF
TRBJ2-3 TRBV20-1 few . TGCAGTGCTAGACAACGAGACATCTTAGATACGCAGTATTTT CSARQRDILDTQYF
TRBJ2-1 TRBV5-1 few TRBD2 TGCGCCAGCAGCTTGACGGGAGGGAGGAATGAGCAGTTCTTC CASSLTGGRNEQFF
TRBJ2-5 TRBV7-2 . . TGTGCCAGCAGCATGGACAGCGCGCAGCGGACCCAGTACTTC CASSMDSAQRTQYF
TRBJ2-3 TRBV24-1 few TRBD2 TGTGCCACCGGGACTAGCGGGGCCCCGGATACGCAGTATTTT CATGTSGAPDTQYF
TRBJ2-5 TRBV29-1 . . TGCAGCGTTGAACTACAGCAAGAGACCCAGTACTTC CSVELQQETQYF
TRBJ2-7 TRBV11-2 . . TGTGCCAGCAGCCGCGGTAGGGACGTTAACGAGCAGTACTTC CASSRGRDVNEQYF
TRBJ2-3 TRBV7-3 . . TGTGCCAGCAGCTTAAGGGCCGACGCGCATACGCAGTATTTT CASSLRADAHTQYF
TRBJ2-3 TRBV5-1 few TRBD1 TGCGCCAGCAGCCAAGGGACAGGCACAGATACGCAGTATTTT CASSQGTGTDTQYF
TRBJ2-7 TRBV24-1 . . TGTGCCACCAGTGATTCCGGGACACCCTACGAGCAGTACTTC CATSDSGTPYEQYF
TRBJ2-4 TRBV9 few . TGTGCCAGCAGCCTGGGGGGGCAGGGCGGCATTCAGTACTTC CASSLGGQGGIQYF
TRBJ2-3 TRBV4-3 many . TGCGCCAGCAGCCAAGATCGCGGGAGCACAGATACGCAGTATTTT CASSQDRGSTDTQYF
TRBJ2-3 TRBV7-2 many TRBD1 TGTGCCAGCAGCTTAGGGGACAGGTTCACAGATACGCAGTATTTT CASSLGDRFTDTQYF
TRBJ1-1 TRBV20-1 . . TGCAGTGCTAGAGAGGGAGGGGTCGGCACTGAAGCTTTCTTT CSAREGGVGTEAFF
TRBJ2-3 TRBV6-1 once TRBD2 TGTGCCACCAGATGGACTAGCGGGGGCACAGATACGCAGTATTTT CATRWTSGGTDTQYF
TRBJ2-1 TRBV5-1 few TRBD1 TGCGCCAGCAGCTTGAGGGCCCCCACAGGGGTGGAGGAGCAGTTCTTC CASSLRAPTGVEEQFF
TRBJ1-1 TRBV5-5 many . TGTGCCAGCAGATCGGGTGTTTTAAAGAACACTGAAGCTTTCTTT CASRSGVLKNTEAFF
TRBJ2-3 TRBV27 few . TGTGCCAGCAGTTTATATTTTGGGGACTCACGTATCCAGTATTTT CASSLYFGDSRIQYF
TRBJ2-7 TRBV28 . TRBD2 TGTGCCAGCAGGATCCAGCGGGAGGGGGCATACGAGCAGTACTTC CASRIQREGAYEQYF
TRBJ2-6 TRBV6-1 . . TGTGCCAGCAGCGCGGGGCAGGGGCTCACCTCTGGGGCCAACGTCCTGACTTTC CASSAGQGLTSGANVLTF
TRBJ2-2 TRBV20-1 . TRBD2 TGCAGTGCTAGAGACTATCGACTAGCGGGAGTTCCCGGGGAGCTGTTTTTT CSARDYRLAGVPGELFF
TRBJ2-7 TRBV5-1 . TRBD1 TGCGCCAGCAGTATTACAGGGGGGACTGGGCGCGAGCAGTACTTC CASSITGGTGREQYF
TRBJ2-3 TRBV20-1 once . TGCAGTGCTAGAGATCTCTCTCTGGGCACAGATACGCAGTATTTT CSARDLSLGTDTQYF
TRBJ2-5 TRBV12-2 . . TGTGCAAGTCGCTTAGTGAGGGGCCCTCAGAAACAAGAGACCCAGTACTTC CASRLVRGPQKQETQYF
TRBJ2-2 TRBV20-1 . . TGCAGTGCCCCGCGTGAGGGAGCAACCGGGGAGCTGTTTTTT CSAPREGATGELFF
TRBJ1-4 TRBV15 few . TGTGCCACCAGCAGCAGGACTCAGCGGGGTAATGAAAAACTGTTTTTT CATSSRTQRGNEKLFF
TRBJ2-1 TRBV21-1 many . TGTGCCAGCAGTCCCGGGGTGATCCCTGAGCAGTTCTTC CASSPGVIPEQFF
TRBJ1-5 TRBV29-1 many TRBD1 TGCAGCGTGGCCGGGACAGGTAATTTCGATCAGCCCCAGCATTTT CSVAGTGNFDQPQHF
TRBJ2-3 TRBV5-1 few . TGCGCCAGCAGCTTGGATGCGGGTGGGAGCACAGATACGCAGTATTTT CASSLDAGGSTDTQYF
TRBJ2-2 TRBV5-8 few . TGTGCCAGCAGCTTGGTCAGGGCGGCGAGGGGGGAGCTGTTTTTT CASSLVRAARGELFF
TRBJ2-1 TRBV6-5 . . TGTGCCAGCAGTTACAACTTCGCCAATGAGCAGTTCTTC CASSYNFANEQFF
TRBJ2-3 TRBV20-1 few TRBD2 TGCAGTGCTAGAGATCCAGCGGGAGTCCATACGCAGTATTTT CSARDPAGVHTQYF
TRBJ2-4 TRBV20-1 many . TGCAGTGCTAGAGATGTTAATCGGGCCATTCAGTACTTC CSARDVNRAIQYF
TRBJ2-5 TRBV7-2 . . TGTGCCAGCAGCCGGGAGTGGGGAGTCCAAGAGACCCAGTACTTC CASSREWGVQETQYF
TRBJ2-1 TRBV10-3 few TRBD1 TGTGCCATCAGTGAGCCCGGGACAGGGGTTGGAAATGAGCAGTTCTTC CAISEPGTGVGNEQFF
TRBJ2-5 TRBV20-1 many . TGCAGTGCGATCTACGAGGCCGAGACCCAGTACTTC CSAIYEAETQYF
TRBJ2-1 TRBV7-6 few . TGTGCCAGCAGCCCTAACCCAGGGACGGTGAACTATGAGCAGTTCTTC CASSPNPGTVNYEQFF